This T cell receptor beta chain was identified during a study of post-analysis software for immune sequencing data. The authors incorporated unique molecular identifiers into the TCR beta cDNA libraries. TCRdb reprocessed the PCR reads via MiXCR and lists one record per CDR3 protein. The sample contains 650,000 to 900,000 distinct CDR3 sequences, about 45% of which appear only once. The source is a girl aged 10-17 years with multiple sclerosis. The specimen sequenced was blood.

Here the CDR3 DNA reads TGCGCCAGCAGCCCGGGCGATTATAGCTCCTACGAGCAGTACTTC. Translating gives CASSPGDYSSYEQYF. V and J are TRBV5-1 and TRBJ2-7; D call uncertain. This CDR3 is built from 15 residues. Germline V CDR1 and CDR2: SGHRS, YFSETQ. Between the trimmed V and J ends, which lost 4 bases and 0 bases, there was a span of 14 bases.